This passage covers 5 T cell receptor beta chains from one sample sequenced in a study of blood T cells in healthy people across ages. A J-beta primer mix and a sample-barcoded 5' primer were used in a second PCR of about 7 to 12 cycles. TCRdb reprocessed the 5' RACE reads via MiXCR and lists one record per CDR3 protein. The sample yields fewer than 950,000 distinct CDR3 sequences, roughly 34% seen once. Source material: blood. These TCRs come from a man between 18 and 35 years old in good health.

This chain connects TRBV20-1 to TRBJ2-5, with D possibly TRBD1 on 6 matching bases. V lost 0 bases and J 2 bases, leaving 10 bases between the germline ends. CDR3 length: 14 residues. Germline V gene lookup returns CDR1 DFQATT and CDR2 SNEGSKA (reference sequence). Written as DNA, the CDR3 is TGCAGTGCTAGAGAGCCGAGGGGGCAAGAGACCCAGTACTTC. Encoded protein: CSAREPRGQETQYF.

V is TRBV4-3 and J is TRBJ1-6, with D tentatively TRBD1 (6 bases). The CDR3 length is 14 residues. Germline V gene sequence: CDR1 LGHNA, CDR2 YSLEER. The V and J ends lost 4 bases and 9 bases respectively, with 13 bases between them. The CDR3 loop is CASSLTGIISPLHF. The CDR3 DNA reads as TGCGCCAGCAGCCTGACAGGCATTATTTCACCCCTCCACTTT.

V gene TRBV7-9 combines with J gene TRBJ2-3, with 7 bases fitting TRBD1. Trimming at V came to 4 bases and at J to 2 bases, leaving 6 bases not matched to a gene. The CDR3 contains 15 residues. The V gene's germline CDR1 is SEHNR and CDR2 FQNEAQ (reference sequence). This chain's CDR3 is CASSSQTGNTDTQYF. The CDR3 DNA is TGTGCCAGCAGCTCCCAGACAGGGAACACAGATACGCAGTATTTT.

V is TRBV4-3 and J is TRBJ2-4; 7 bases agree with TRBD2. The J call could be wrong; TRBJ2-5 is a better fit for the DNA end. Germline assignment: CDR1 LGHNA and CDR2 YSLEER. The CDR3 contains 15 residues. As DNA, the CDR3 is TGCGCCAGCAGCCAAGGCGGGGGTATTTTAGAGACCCAGTACTTC. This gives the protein CASSQGGGILETQYF.

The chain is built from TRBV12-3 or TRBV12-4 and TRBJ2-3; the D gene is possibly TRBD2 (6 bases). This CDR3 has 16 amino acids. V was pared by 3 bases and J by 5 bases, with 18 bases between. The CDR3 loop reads CASSFLGHRGGDTQYF. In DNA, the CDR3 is TGTGCCAGCAGTTTTTTGGGCCATCGGGGAGGAGATACGCAGTATTTT.